A selection of T cell receptor beta chains follows, all from one sample in a study of T cell repertoires in cytomegalovirus infection. TCRdb reanalysed the reads using MiXCR and keeps one entry per CDR3 protein. The repertoire has around 900,000 distinct CDR3 sequences, approximately 31% of them found once; the top ten carry 13%. These receptors have no known antigen. The sequences come from cultured CD8+ T cells from PBMCs, collected from culture after CMV antigen stimulation. The receptors were gathered from a human donor in good health (CMV status not recorded). Some clones in this sample may be carry-over from other donors' samples. Both conserved end residues are part of each CDR3. Fields, in order: D gene, J gene, V gene, clone size, CDR3 protein, CDR3 DNA. A D gene is named only where the DNA matches it firmly. Where a row states a size, it is once, few, many or the class of an expanded clone; other rows omit it.

>NA|TRBJ2-5|TRBV7-9|NA
CASSLNPAEETQYF
TGTGCCAGCAGCTTAAACCCGGCAGAAGAGACCCAGTACTTC
>TRBD2|TRBJ2-2|TRBV12-3/TRBV12-4|NA
CASSPPGLAITGELFF
TGTGCCAGCAGTCCGCCGGGACTAGCCATCACCGGGGAGCTGTTTTTT
>NA|TRBJ1-4|TRBV27|NA
CASSPIGFGEKLFF
TGTGCCAGCAGCCCTATTGGATTTGGTGAAAAACTGTTTTTT
>TRBD1|TRBJ1-4|TRBV7-9|few
CASSFRDRGLTNEKLFF
TGTGCCAGCAGCTTCCGGGACAGGGGGTTAACTAATGAAAAACTGTTTTTT
>NA|TRBJ2-2|TRBV2|NA
CASTSGTGELFF
TGTGCCAGCACCTCAGGGACCGGGGAGCTGTTTTTT
>TRBD1|TRBJ1-2|TRBV7-2|NA
CASSLGGTGRHGYTF
TGTGCCAGCAGCTTAGGAGGGACAGGACGCCATGGCTACACCTTC
>TRBD1|TRBJ1-1|TRBV7-9|NA
CASSLVAGGYTEAFF
TGTGCCAGCAGCTTAGTAGCAGGGGGCTACACTGAAGCTTTCTTT
>TRBD2|TRBJ2-3|TRBV6-2/TRBV6-3|many
CASSSGGPTDTQYF
TGTGCCAGCTCTTCGGGGGGACCCACAGATACGCAGTATTTT
>NA|TRBJ1-1|TRBV12-5|NA
CASGWGLDSGGTEAFF
TGTGCTAGTGGTTGGGGACTGGACTCCGGAGGCACTGAAGCTTTCTTT
>NA|TRBJ1-4|TRBV7-9|NA
CASSYIATNEKLFF
TGTGCCAGCAGCTACATTGCCACTAATGAAAAACTGTTTTTT
>NA|TRBJ1-5|TRBV7-2|few
CASSRGLGHQPQHF
TGTGCCAGCAGCCGAGGGTTGGGTCATCAGCCCCAGCATTTT
>NA|TRBJ2-1|TRBV7-9|NA
CASSYGVGSYNEQFF
TGTGCCAGCAGCTACGGAGTAGGGTCCTACAATGAGCAGTTCTTC
>TRBD2|TRBJ2-2|TRBV7-2|few
CASSPSERGLDTGELFF
TGTGCCAGCAGCCCTTCCGAGCGGGGGCTAGACACCGGGGAGCTGTTTTTT
>NA|TRBJ1-2|TRBV4-3|NA
CASSLKAGTNYGYTF
TGCGCCAGCAGCCTAAAGGCCGGTACTAACTATGGCTACACCTTC
>TRBD1|TRBJ1-5|TRBV12-3/TRBV12-4|many
CASSWDSSNQPQHF
TGTGCCAGCAGTTGGGACAGTAGCAATCAGCCCCAGCATTTT
>TRBD2|TRBJ2-7|TRBV7-9|few
CASSHPPAGGEYEQYF
TGTGCCAGCAGCCACCCCCCAGCGGGGGGCGAGTACGAGCAGTACTTC
>TRBD2|TRBJ2-1|TRBV4-3|NA
CASSQDSGAGYNEQFF
TGCGCCAGCAGCCAAGATAGCGGGGCCGGTTACAATGAGCAGTTCTTC
>NA|TRBJ2-3|TRBV7-9|few
CASSSYRDISTDTQYF
TGTGCCAGCAGCTCGTACCGGGACATTAGCACAGATACGCAGTATTTT
>TRBD2|TRBJ2-1|TRBV19|many
CATTLAGVPDEQFF
TGTGCCACGACACTAGCGGGGGTACCGGATGAGCAGTTCTTC
>NA|TRBJ2-2|TRBV7-9|NA
CASSLVSLELFF
TGTGCCAGCAGCTTAGTATCCCTAGAGCTGTTTTTT
>NA|TRBJ2-5|TRBV5-4|few
CASSLEGLAKETQYF
TGTGCCAGCAGCTTGGAGGGTCTAGCTAAAGAGACCCAGTACTTC
>TRBD1|TRBJ1-1|TRBV6-1|NA
CASSEDIGTGREAFF
TGTGCCAGCAGTGAAGATATTGGGACAGGACGTGAAGCTTTCTTT
>NA|TRBJ1-4|TRBV7-9|NA
CASSSTRGANEKLFF
TGTGCCAGCAGCTCGACCAGGGGAGCTAATGAAAAACTGTTTTTT
>NA|TRBJ2-1|TRBV5-4|NA
CASSLGTVPYNEQFF
TGTGCCAGCAGCTTGGGGACAGTTCCCTACAATGAGCAGTTCTTC
>NA|TRBJ2-1|TRBV27|NA
CASTLTGSSYNEQFF
TGTGCCAGCACCCTAACAGGAAGCTCCTACAATGAGCAGTTCTTC
>NA|TRBJ2-7|TRBV7-8|many
CASSLAPDRRTYEQYF
TGTGCCAGCAGCTTAGCGCCTGACAGGAGAACCTACGAGCAGTACTTC
>NA|TRBJ2-1|TRBV27|NA
CASTPFRARGKNEQFF
TGTGCCAGCACCCCTTTTAGGGCCCGGGGAAAAAATGAGCAGTTCTTC
>NA|TRBJ1-5|TRBV24-1|NA
CATSDVQGNQPQHF
TGTGCCACCAGTGATGTTCAGGGGAATCAGCCCCAGCATTTT
>NA|TRBJ1-5|TRBV7-9|NA
CASSPGRPPQHF
TGTGCCAGCAGCCCAGGCCGACCGCCCCAGCATTTT
>TRBD2|TRBJ2-7|TRBV5-4|NA
CASSFWGGSEQYF
TGTGCCAGCAGCTTTTGGGGGGGATCCGAGCAGTACTTC
>TRBD1|TRBJ2-3|TRBV2|few
CASSEDRDRDTDTQYF
TGTGCCAGCAGTGAAGACCGGGACAGGGACACAGATACGCAGTATTTT
>NA|TRBJ2-7|TRBV9|NA
CASSSHEGRVYEQYF
TGTGCCAGCAGCTCACACGAGGGCAGAGTCTACGAGCAGTACTTC
>TRBD1|TRBJ2-1|TRBV6-6|many
CASSYSMRGRDEQFF
TGTGCCAGCAGTTACTCGATGAGGGGGCGCGATGAGCAGTTCTTC
>NA|TRBJ2-5|TRBV2|NA
CASNPEAVQETQYF
TGTGCCAGCAACCCTGAGGCGGTCCAAGAGACCCAGTACTTC
>NA|TRBJ2-7|TRBV12-3/TRBV12-4|NA
CASKSRYEQYF
TGTGCCAGCAAATCACGGTACGAGCAGTACTTC